These 4 T cell receptor beta chains share one sample of origin, sequenced in a study of CD8+ T cells in alopecia areata. Extracted RNA was reverse transcribed into cDNA, the sequencing template. Libraries were prepared by immunoSEQ multiplex PCR; TCRdb keeps only in-frame clonotypes and omits some of them. The sample lists 100,000 to 150,000 clones, about 57% seen once, with less than 5.5% in the top ten. The sequencing here drew on CD4+ T cells sorted from blood, taken at week 0. These receptors all stem from a human donor with alopecia areata.

In this sample, this clone turned up a few times. This sequence joins TRBV4-2 and TRBJ1-3; weak D call: TRBD1 (5 bases). Germline V gene lookup returns CDR1 LGHNA and CDR2 YNFKEQ. The CDR3 runs 14 residues. V lost 4 bases and J 4 bases, leaving 11 bases between the germline ends. Written as DNA, the CDR3 is TGTGCCAGCAGCCGCTTGGGGGGAGGAAACACCATATATTTT. This gives the protein CASSRLGGGNTIYF.

In this sample, this clone turned up a few times. The V and J genes are TRBV7-2 and TRBJ1-4; a weak D match, TRBD1 (5 bases). CDR1 is SGHTA and CDR2 is FQGNSA in the germline V gene. This CDR3 comprises 17 residues. Trimming removed 2 bases at V and 0 bases at J, with 13 bases between. CDR3 loop: CASSLNFIRATNEKLFF. The CDR3 DNA is TGTGCCAGCAGCTTAAATTTTATCAGGGCAACTAATGAAAAACTGTTTTTT.

V usage is TRBV4-2 and J usage is TRBJ2-5; weak D call: TRBD2 (5 bases). Germline V gene sequence: CDR1 LGHNA, CDR2 YNFKEQ. The CDR3 totals 15 residues. Trimming pared 0 bases from V and 9 bases from J, leaving 17 bases between. As DNA, the CDR3 is TGTGCCAGCAGCCAAGATAAAGTACTAGTGTCCCCCCAGTACTTC. Translation gives CASSQDKVLVSPQYF.

In this sample, this clone turned up a few times. The chain is built from TRBV14 and TRBJ1-1; D gene uncertain. The CDR3 is made up of 15 amino acids. Germline assignment: CDR1 SGHDN and CDR2 FVKESK. Trimming left V 1 base short and J 3 bases short, with 12 bases between. This CDR3 reads CASSQVGGSYTEAFF. The CDR3 DNA follows: TGTGCCAGCAGCCAAGTCGGTGGCAGCTACACTGAAGCTTTCTTT.